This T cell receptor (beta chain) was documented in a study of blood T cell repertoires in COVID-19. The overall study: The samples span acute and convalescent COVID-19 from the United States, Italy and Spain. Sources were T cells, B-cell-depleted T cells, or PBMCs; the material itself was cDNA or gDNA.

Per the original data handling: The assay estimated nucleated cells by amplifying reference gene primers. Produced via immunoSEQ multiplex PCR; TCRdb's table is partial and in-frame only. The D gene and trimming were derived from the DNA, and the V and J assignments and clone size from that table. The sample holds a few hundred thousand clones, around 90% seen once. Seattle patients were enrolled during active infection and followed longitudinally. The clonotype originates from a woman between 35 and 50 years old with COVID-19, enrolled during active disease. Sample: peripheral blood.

The DNA of the CDR3 is TGCGCCAGCAGCTTGGCCGACTCCCCCCTTACTTACAATGAGCAGTTCTTC. This sequence encodes CASSLADSPLTYNEQFF. The rearrangement uses TRBV5-1 and TRBJ2-1; D gene unclear. Trimming stripped 0 bases from V and 4 bases from J, with 17 bases between. Germline assignment: CDR1 SGHRS and CDR2 YFSETQ. The CDR3 length is 17 residues.